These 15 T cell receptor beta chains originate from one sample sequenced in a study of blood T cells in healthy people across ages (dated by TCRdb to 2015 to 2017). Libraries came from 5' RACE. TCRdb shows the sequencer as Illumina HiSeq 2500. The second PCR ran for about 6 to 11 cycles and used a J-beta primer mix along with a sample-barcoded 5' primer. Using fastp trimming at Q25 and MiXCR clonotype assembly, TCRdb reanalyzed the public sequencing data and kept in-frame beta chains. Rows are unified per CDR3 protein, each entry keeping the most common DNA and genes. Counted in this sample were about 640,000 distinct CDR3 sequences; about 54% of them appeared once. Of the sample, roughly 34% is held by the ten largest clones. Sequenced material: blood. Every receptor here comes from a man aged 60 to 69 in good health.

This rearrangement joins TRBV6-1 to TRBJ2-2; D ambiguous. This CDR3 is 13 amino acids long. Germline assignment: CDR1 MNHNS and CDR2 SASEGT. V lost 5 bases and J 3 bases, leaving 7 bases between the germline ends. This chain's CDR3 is CASSKGHTGELFF. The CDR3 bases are TGTGCCAGCAGTAAGGGTCACACCGGGGAGCTGTTTTTT.

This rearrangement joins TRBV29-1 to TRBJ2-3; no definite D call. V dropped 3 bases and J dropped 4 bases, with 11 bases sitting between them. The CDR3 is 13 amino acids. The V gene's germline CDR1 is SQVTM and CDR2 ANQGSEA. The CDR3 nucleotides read TGCAGCGTTGAGATTAGTGCAGCAGATACGCAGTATTTT. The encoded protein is CSVEISAADTQYF.

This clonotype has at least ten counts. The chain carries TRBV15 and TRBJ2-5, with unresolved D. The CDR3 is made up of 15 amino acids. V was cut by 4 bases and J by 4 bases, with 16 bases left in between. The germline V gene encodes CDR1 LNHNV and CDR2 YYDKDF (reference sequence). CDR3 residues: CATSTRPAPAETQYF. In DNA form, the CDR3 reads TGTGCCACCAGCACCCGACCAGCCCCAGCAGAGACCCAGTACTTC.

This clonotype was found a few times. The CDR3 loop reads CASLPGGQYNEQFF. The CDR3 coding sequence is TGCGCCAGCTTACCGGGGGGGCAATACAATGAGCAGTTCTTC. The J gene is TRBJ2-1, the V gene TRBV5-1; 8 bases fit TRBD2. This CDR3 contains 14 residues. J was trimmed by 4 bases and V by 7 bases; bases with no gene match: 7. Germline V gene sequence: CDR1 SGHRS, CDR2 YFSETQ.

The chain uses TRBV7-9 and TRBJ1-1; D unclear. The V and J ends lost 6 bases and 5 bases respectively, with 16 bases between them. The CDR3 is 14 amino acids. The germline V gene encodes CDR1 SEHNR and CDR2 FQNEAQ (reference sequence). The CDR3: CASSSQVEGTEAFF. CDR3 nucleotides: TGTGCCAGCAGTTCTCAAGTGGAAGGGACTGAAGCTTTCTTT.

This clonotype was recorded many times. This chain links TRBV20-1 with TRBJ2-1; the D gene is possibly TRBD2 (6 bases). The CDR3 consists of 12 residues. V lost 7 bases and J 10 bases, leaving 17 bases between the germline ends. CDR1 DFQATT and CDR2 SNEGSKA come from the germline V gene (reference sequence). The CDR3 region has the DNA TGCAGTGTTCCGGACGCGGGGTACGAGCAGTTCTTC. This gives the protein CSVPDAGYEQFF.

For the CDR3, the DNA is TGTGCCAGCGGTCGACAGGGAAACACAGATACGCAGTATTTT. Translation: CASGRQGNTDTQYF. The chain employs TRBV6-5 and TRBJ2-3, with 7 bases matching TRBD1. V shed 8 bases and J 2 bases; nucleotides not matched to a gene: 7. Per germline, CDR1 MNHEY and CDR2 SVGAGI. The length of the CDR3 is 14 residues.

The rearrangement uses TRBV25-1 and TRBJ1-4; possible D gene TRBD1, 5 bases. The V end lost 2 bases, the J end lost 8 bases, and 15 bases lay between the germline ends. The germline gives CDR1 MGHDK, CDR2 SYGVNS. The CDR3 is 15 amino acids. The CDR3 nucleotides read TGTGCCAGCAGTGAAGGAGGCAGGGTGGGCGAAAAACTGTTTTTT. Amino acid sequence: CASSEGGRVGEKLFF.

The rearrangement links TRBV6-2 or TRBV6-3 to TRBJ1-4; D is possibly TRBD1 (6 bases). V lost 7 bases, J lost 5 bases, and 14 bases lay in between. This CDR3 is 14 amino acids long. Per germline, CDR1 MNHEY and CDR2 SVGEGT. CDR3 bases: TGTGCCAGCATCTTCGGCACAGGGAATGAAAAACTGTTTTTT. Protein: CASIFGTGNEKLFF.

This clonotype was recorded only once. The CDR3 bases are TGCAGCGTTCGACCACGGACAGGGTCCTTGGAGCAGTACTTC. Encoded protein: CSVRPRTGSLEQYF. This sequence joins TRBV29-1 and TRBJ2-5; 8 positions match TRBD1. Germline V gene sequence: CDR1 SQVTM, CDR2 ANQGSEA. V trimming: 5 bases; J trimming: 11 bases; junction bases outside the gene matches: 16. The CDR3 consists of 14 residues.

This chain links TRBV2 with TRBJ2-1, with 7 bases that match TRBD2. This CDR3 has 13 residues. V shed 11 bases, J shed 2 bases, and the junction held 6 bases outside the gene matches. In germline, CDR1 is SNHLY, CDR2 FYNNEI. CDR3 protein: CAGSGGAYNEQFF. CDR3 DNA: TGTGCCGGGTCGGGAGGAGCCTACAATGAGCAGTTCTTC.

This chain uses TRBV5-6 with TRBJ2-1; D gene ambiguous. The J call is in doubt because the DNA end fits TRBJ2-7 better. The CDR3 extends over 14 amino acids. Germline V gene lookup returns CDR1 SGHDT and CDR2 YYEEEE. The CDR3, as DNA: TGTGCCAGCAGCGTTGGGCAGGTGAACAATGAGCAGTACTTC. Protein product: CASSVGQVNNEQYF.

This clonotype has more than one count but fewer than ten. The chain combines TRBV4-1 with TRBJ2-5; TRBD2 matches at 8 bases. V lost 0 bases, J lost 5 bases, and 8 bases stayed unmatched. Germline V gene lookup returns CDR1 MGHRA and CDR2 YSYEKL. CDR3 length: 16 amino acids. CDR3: CASSQDGAGASETQYF. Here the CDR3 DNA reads TGCGCCAGCAGCCAAGATGGAGCGGGGGCCTCTGAGACCCAGTACTTC.

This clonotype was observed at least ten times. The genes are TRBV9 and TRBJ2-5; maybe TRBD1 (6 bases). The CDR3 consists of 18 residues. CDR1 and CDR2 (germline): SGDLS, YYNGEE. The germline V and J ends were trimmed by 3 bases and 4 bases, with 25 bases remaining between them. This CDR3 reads CASSAPHGQGINGETQYF. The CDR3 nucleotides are TGTGCCAGCAGCGCCCCTCACGGGCAGGGGATTAATGGAGAGACCCAGTACTTC.

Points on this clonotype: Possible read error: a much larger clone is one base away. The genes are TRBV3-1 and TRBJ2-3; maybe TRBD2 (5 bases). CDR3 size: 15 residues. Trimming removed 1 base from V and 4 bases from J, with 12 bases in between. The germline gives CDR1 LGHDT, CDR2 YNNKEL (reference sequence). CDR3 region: CASSQAGNVADTQYF. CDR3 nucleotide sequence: TGTGCCAGCAGCCAAGCCGGGAATGTGGCAGATACGCAGTATTTT.